This TCR beta chain was found in a study of control samples from healthy donors and cancer patients. TCRdb keeps only in-frame clones here, not all; method: immunoSEQ multiplex PCR. The top ten clones hold over 2.5% of a sample with some 49,000 clones, 80% to 90% of them seen once. This CDR3 contains 14 residues. V trimming: 5 bases; J trimming: 3 bases; junction bases outside the gene matches: 6. Germline loops: CDR1 SNHLY, CDR2 FYNNEI. The sequencing input was PBMCs. The source of this sequence is a woman aged 45-60 years with lung cancer. The V and J genes are TRBV2 and TRBJ1-2, with 7 bases identical to TRBD1. CDR3 protein: CASSPRTGDYGYTF. CDR3 nucleotide sequence: TGTGCCAGCAGTCCCCGGACAGGAGACTATGGCTACACCTTC.